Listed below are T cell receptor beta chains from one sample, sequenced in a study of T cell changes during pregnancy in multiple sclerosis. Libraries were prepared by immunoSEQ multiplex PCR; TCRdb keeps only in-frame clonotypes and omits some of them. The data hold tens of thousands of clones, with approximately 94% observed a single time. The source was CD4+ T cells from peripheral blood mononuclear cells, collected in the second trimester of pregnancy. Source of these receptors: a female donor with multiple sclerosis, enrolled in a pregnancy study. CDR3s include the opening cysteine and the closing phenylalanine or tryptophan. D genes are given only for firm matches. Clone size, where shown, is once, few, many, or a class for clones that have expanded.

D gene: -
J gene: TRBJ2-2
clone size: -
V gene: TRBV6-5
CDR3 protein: CASSKGAHTGELFF
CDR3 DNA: TGTGCCAGCAGTAAAGGGGCTCACACCGGGGAGCTGTTTTTT

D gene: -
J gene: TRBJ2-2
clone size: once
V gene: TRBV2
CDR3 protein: CASSDDTANTGELFF
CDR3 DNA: TGTGCCAGCAGTGACGACACGGCGAACACCGGGGAGCTGTTTTTT

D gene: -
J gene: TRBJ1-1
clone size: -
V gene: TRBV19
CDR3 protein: CASSPDWDTEAFF
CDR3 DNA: TGTGCCAGTAGTCCCGACTGGGACACTGAAGCTTTCTTT

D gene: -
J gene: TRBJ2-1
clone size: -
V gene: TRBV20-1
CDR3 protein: CSARAGVQFF
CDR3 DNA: TGCAGTGCTAGAGCCGGGGTGCAGTTCTTC

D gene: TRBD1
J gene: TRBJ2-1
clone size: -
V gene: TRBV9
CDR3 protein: CASSQTGFNYNEQFF
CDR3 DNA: TGTGCCAGCAGCCAGACAGGGTTCAACTACAATGAGCAGTTCTTC

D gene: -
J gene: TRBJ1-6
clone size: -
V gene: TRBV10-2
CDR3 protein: CASSESSPGHISPLHF
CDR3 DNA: TGCGCCAGCAGTGAGTCGAGTCCAGGGCATATCTCACCCCTCCACTTT

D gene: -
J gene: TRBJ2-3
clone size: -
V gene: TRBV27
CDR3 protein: CASSSGIADTQYF
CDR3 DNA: TGTGCCAGCAGCTCGGGGATCGCAGATACGCAGTATTTT

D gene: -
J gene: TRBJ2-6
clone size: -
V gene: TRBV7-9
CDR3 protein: CASSIPRGSGANVLTF
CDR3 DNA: TGTGCCAGCAGCATCCCCCGCGGCTCTGGGGCCAACGTCCTGACTTTC

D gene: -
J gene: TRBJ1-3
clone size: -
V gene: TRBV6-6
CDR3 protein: CASSLPRGTGNTIYF
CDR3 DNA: TGTGCCAGCAGCTTACCTAGGGGGACTGGAAACACCATATATTTT

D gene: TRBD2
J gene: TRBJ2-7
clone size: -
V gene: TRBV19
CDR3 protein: CASSPGIVAGYEQYF
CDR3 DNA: TGTGCCAGTAGCCCCGGAATTGTAGCGGGCTACGAGCAGTACTTC

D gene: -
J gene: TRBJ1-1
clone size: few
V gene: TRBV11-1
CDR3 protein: CASSLRRNTEAFF
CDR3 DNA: TGTGCCAGCAGCTTGAGGAGGAACACTGAAGCTTTCTTT

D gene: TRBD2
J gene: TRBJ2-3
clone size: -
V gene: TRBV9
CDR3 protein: CASSALAGGPVDTQYF
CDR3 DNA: TGTGCCAGCAGTGCCCTAGCGGGGGGGCCGGTAGATACGCAGTATTTT

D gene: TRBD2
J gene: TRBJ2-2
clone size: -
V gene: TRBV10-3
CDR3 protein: CAISDWLAGGTNTGELFF
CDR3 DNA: TGTGCCATCAGTGATTGGCTAGCGGGTGGAACGAACACCGGGGAGCTGTTTTTT

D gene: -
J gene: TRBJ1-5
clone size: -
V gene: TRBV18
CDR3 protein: CASSPGAGDYQPQHF
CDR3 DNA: TGTGCCAGCTCACCAGGCGCAGGGGATTATCAGCCCCAGCATTTT

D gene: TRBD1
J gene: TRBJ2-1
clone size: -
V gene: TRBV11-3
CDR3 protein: CASSSRDRVHNEQFF
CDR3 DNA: TGTGCCAGCAGCTCCCGGGACAGGGTCCACAATGAGCAGTTCTTC

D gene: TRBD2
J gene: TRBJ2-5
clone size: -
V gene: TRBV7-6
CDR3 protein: CASSPRTSGGAETQYF
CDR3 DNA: TGTGCCAGCAGCCCAAGGACTAGCGGGGGGGCAGAGACCCAGTACTTC

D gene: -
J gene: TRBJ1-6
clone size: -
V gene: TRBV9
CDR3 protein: CASSYTPSGNSPLHF
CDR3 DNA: TGTGCCAGCAGCTATACACCTTCTGGTAATTCACCCCTCCACTTT

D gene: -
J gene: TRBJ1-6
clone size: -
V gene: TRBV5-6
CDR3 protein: CASSLEGPNSPLHF
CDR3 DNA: TGTGCCAGCAGCTTGGAGGGGCCAAATTCACCCCTCCACTTT

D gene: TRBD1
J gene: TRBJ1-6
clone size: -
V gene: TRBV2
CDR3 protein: CASSGYRGLNSPLHF
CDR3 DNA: TGTGCCAGCAGTGGATACAGGGGGCTGAATTCACCCCTCCACTTT

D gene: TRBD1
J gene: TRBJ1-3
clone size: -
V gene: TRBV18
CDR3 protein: CASSPETGSLSGNTIYF
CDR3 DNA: TGTGCCAGCTCACCAGAGACAGGGAGTCTCTCTGGAAACACCATATATTTT